These 27 T cell receptor beta chains came from one sample sequenced in a study of blood T cells in healthy people across ages. Alongside a J-beta primer mix, a sample-barcoded 5' primer served in a second PCR lasting 7 to 11 cycles. TCRdb independently ran MiXCR on the 5' RACE reads; one entry per CDR3 protein. The repertoire holds fewer than 800,000 distinct CDR3 sequences, with about 30% as singletons. The sample was blood. These receptors were obtained from a woman older than 75 in good health.

The sample holds a few counts of this clonotype. The chain is built from TRBV30 and TRBJ2-2, with D uncertain. This CDR3 contains 13 residues. Trimming stripped 5 bases from V and 6 bases from J, with 13 bases between. CDR1 is GTSNPN, CDR2 SVGIG, per germline (reference sequence). The CDR3 DNA sequence: TGTGCCTGGGGTGAAAGGATAGCCGGGGAGCTGTTTTTT. Encoded protein: CAWGERIAGELFF.

The chain is built from TRBV3-1 and TRBJ2-1; D ambiguous. Near its end, the DNA agrees better with TRBJ2-7, so the J call may be wrong. This CDR3 is built from 17 residues. CDR1 is LGHDT and CDR2 is YNNKEL in the germline V gene (reference sequence). This CDR3 is CASSQAFTPSSYNEQYF. CDR3 bases: TGTGCCAGCAGCCAAGCATTTACGCCGAGCTCCTACAATGAGCAGTACTTC.

This clonotype was detected many times. The chain recombines TRBV6-1 with TRBJ2-5; tentatively, D is TRBD2 (6 bases). Looked up from germline, CDR1 is MNHNS and CDR2 is SASEGT. The CDR3 extends over 16 amino acids. The V gene lost 3 bases and the J gene lost 4 bases, with 18 bases spanning the gap. CDR3 nucleotide sequence: TGTGCCAGCAGTGAGCCCGGGACTCTCGGAGGAGAGACCCAGTACTTC. Translating it yields CASSEPGTLGGETQYF.

This clonotype has only a few counts. The V and J genes are TRBV12-3 or TRBV12-4 and TRBJ1-4; tentative D call: TRBD1 (5 bases). Trimming pared 2 bases from V and 0 bases from J, leaving 25 bases between. The CDR3 extends over 21 amino acids. CDR3 nucleotide sequence: TGTGCCAGCAGTTTAAGTGTTCGACAGTCCCTCCGTCATGCAACTAATGAAAAACTGTTTTTT. Its translation is CASSLSVRQSLRHATNEKLFF.

This clonotype was recorded at least ten times. V is TRBV5-6 and J is TRBJ1-4, with a weak D call TRBD1 (6 bases). V lost 0 bases and J lost 8, with 11 bases in between. CDR3 length: 14 amino acids. Looked up from germline, CDR1 is SGHDT and CDR2 is YYEEEE. CDR3 loop: CASSLGQGMEKLFF. The CDR3 nucleotides are TGTGCCAGCAGCTTGGGCCAGGGGATGGAAAAACTGTTTTTT.

This clonotype has ten or more counts. The chain couples TRBV24-1 to TRBJ2-5; D gene ambiguous. This CDR3 has 15 residues. Trimming shortened V by 0 bases and J by 2 bases, and 9 bases separated the two germline ends. Looked up from germline, CDR1 is KGHDR and CDR2 is SFDVKD. CDR3 sequence: CATSDLREGQETQYF. CDR3 nucleotides: TGTGCCACCAGTGATTTGAGAGAAGGACAAGAGACCCAGTACTTC.

This clonotype has a count of ten or more. The chain has TRBV25-1 and TRBJ2-5; D is uncertain. Germline lookup yields CDR1 MGHDK and CDR2 SYGVNS. The CDR3 loop spans 13 amino acids. The V end was cut by 1 base, the J end by 5 bases, with 8 bases between. CDR3 in DNA: TGTGCCAGCAGTGAATCAGAAGGGGAGACCCAGTACTTC. Residues: CASSESEGETQYF.

In its sample, this clonotype was seen a few times. V usage is TRBV9 and J usage is TRBJ2-2, with 7 nucleotides matching TRBD2. Germline V gives CDR1 SGDLS, CDR2 YYNGEE. The CDR3 loop spans 14 amino acids. The J segment lost 6 bases and the V segment lost 7 bases, leaving 9 bases of the junction unmatched. CDR3 DNA sequence: TGTGCCAGCTCGGGGGGTGGTCGTGCCGGGGAGCTGTTTTTT. Protein product: CASSGGGRAGELFF.

V gene TRBV7-2 combines with J gene TRBJ1-1; D may be TRBD1 (5 bases). CDR1 SGHTA and CDR2 FQGNSA come from the germline V gene. V lost 2 bases, J lost 6 bases, and 10 bases lay in between. The CDR3 has 13 amino acids. The CDR3 DNA reads as TGTGCCAGCAGCTTACTCAGGGCAGCTGAAGCTTTCTTT. Translation: CASSLLRAAEAFF.

This clonotype has a count of ten or more. This chain links TRBV11-2 with TRBJ2-1; D might be TRBD2 (7 bases). There are 16 residues in the CDR3. V lost 0 bases and J lost 9, with 18 bases in between. Looked up from germline, CDR1 is SGHAT and CDR2 is FQNNGV. The CDR3 here is CASSLDWWGGRIEQFF. The CDR3 nucleotides read TGTGCCAGCAGCTTAGATTGGTGGGGGGGCCGGATTGAGCAGTTCTTC.

This clonotype has just a few counts. Here the CDR3 reads CASSLKGAAAEYF. For the CDR3, the DNA is TGTGCCAGCAGCTTGAAGGGGGCTGCGGCGGAGTATTTT. This chain links TRBV27 with TRBJ2-3; 7 positions match TRBD1. The CDR3 sequence is 13 residues long. Germline V gene sequence: CDR1 MNHEY, CDR2 SMNVEV (reference sequence). J was trimmed by 13 bases and V by 6 bases; bases with no gene match: 13.

In this sample, this clonotype turned up many times. V is TRBV4-3 and J is TRBJ2-2; 8 nucleotides align to TRBD1. CDR3 length: 14 residues. The trim removed 3 bases at V and 6 bases at J, leaving 3 bases unmatched. Per the germline V gene, CDR1 is LGHNA and CDR2 is YSLEER. In DNA form, the CDR3 reads TGCGCCAGCAGCCAGAACAGGGGGGCCGGGGAGCTGTTTTTT. Encoded protein: CASSQNRGAGELFF.

This clonotype occurred many times. The rearrangement joins TRBV3-1 to TRBJ2-7; TRBD2 matches at 10 bases. This CDR3 has 15 amino acids. The trim removed 2 bases at V and 2 bases at J, leaving 3 bases unmatched. Germline assignment: CDR1 LGHDT and CDR2 YNNKEL (reference sequence). CDR3 bases: TGTGCCAGCAGCCAAACTAGCGGGGCTGCCTACGAGCAGTACTTC. Its translation is CASSQTSGAAYEQYF.

This clonotype was recorded only once. This chain uses TRBV5-1 with TRBJ2-3; D is unresolved. The CDR3 extends over 15 amino acids. Germline loops: CDR1 SGHRS, CDR2 YFSETQ. Deletions cut 1 base from V and 1 base from J, with 10 bases between. The DNA for the CDR3 is TGCGCCAGCAGCTTGCTGGCTAGTGGCACAGATACGCAGTATTTT. Amino acid sequence: CASSLLASGTDTQYF.

This clonotype was counted a few times. The chain has TRBV27 and TRBJ2-7; D may be TRBD1 or TRBD2 (5 bases each). V lost 4 bases and J lost 2, with 12 bases in between. From germline, CDR1 is MNHEY and CDR2 SMNVEV (reference sequence). CDR3 size: 14 residues. CDR3 in amino acids: CASSSWGRPYEQYF. The DNA for the CDR3 is TGTGCCAGCAGTTCCTGGGGACGGCCCTACGAGCAGTACTTC.

A note on this clonotype: This may arise from a read error, as a much more abundant clone is one base away. The V call is TRBV7-9, the J call TRBJ1-4; unclear D gene. The CDR3 contains 14 residues. Germline-derived CDR1 and CDR2 are SEHNR and FQNEAQ (reference sequence). CDR3 protein: CASSPGIGGEKRFF. The CDR3 DNA follows: TGTGCCAGCAGCCCGGGGATCGGCGGTGAAAAACGGTTTTTT.

The chain uses TRBV12-3 or TRBV12-4 and TRBJ2-1, with TRBD1 matching 10 bases. This CDR3 is built from 16 residues. The V gene end was trimmed by 5 bases and the J gene end by 10 bases; junction bases not matched to a gene: 14. The CDR3 loop is CASSRSGTGAWSEQFF. In nucleotides, the CDR3 is TGTGCCAGCAGTCGTTCCGGGACAGGGGCTTGGAGCGAGCAGTTCTTC.

This chain uses TRBV6-1 with TRBJ1-6; D not resolved. The CDR3 is 19 amino acids. From germline, CDR1 is MNHNS and CDR2 SASEGT. V lost 8 bases, J lost 0 bases, and 23 bases lay in between. The chain's CDR3 is CASAPSNLGLSSYNSPLHF. The CDR3 DNA reads as TGTGCCAGCGCTCCCTCAAATCTCGGGCTTAGCTCCTATAATTCACCCCTCCACTTT.

This clonotype was counted ten times or more. DNA for the CDR3: TGTGCCAGCAGCCCGAGGGCCCGAGGGGCCAAAAACATTCAGTACTTC. It codes for CASSPRARGAKNIQYF. The rearrangement joins TRBV5-4 to TRBJ2-4, with a tentative D call TRBD2 (5 bases). The CDR3 is 16 amino acids. Germline V gene lookup returns CDR1 SGHNT and CDR2 YYREEE (reference sequence). Trimming left V 4 bases short and J 1 base short, with 15 bases between.

This clonotype was picked up many times. The chain joins TRBV5-1 to TRBJ1-1; D remains ambiguous. Germline V gene sequence: CDR1 SGHRS, CDR2 YFSETQ. The V and J ends lost 0 bases and 1 base respectively, with 10 bases between them. The CDR3 has 15 residues. The CDR3 DNA follows: TGCGCCAGCAGCTTGGACGGACGTTCGAACACTGAAGCTTTCTTT. Protein product: CASSLDGRSNTEAFF.

This clonotype was counted ten times or more. The rearrangement uses TRBV7-3 and TRBJ2-7; 7 positions agree with TRBD2. Trimming at V came to 5 bases and at J to 0 bases, leaving 4 bases not matched to a gene. Per the germline V gene, CDR1 is SGHTA and CDR2 is FQGTGA. The CDR3 is 14 residues long. The CDR3 nucleotides are TGTGCCAGCAGCCTAAGCGGGGACTCCTACGAGCAGTACTTC. Encoded protein: CASSLSGDSYEQYF.

This clonotype was recorded many times. The CDR3 region has the DNA TGTGCCAGCAGTGCGAGGTTTGACTATGGCTACACCTTC. The encoded protein is CASSARFDYGYTF. V gene TRBV2 combines with J gene TRBJ1-2; D unclear. The CDR3 length is 13 residues. CDR1 SNHLY and CDR2 FYNNEI come from the germline V gene. The germline V and J ends were trimmed by 4 bases and 3 bases, with 9 bases remaining between them. Supplemented by reference TRBV2 and TRBJ1-2, the full variable domain reads EPEVTQTPSHQVTQMGQEVILRCVPISNHLYFYWYRQILGQKVEFLVSFYNNEISEKSEIFDDQFSVERPDGSNFTLKIRSTKLEDSAMYFCASSARFDYGYTFGSGTRLTVV.

The rearrangement joins TRBV20-1 to TRBJ1-5; 7 bases are a match to TRBD1. The germline gives CDR1 DFQATT, CDR2 SNEGSKA (reference sequence). CDR3 length equals 16 residues. J gave up 7 bases and V 5 bases, and 17 bases lay outside the gene matches. CDR3 DNA sequence: TGCAGTGCTGTCAAGGCGAGGGGGCGACTCGAACAGCCCCAGCATTTT. It codes for CSAVKARGRLEQPQHF.

As to this clonotype: Since no conserved phenylalanine or tryptophan closes the CDR3, a read error is the likely cause. This rearrangement joins TRBV4-2 to TRBJ2-2; 8 bases fit TRBD2. The germline V gene encodes CDR1 LGHNA and CDR2 YNFKEQ. CDR3 length: 15 residues. V trimming: 1 base; J trimming: 6 bases; junction bases outside the gene matches: 4. This CDR3 is CASSQAGLVAGELFV. In nucleotides, the CDR3 is TGTGCCAGCAGCCAAGCGGGACTAGTTGCCGGGGAGCTGTTTGTT.

A remark on this clonotype: A read error may explain this, as a much larger clone is one base away. The CDR3 DNA reads as TGCAGTGCTAGGTCGGGGCCCGGCGATGAGCAGTTCTTC. The encoded protein is CSARSGPGDEQFF. The chain joins TRBV20-1 to TRBJ2-1; perhaps D is TRBD1 or TRBD2 (5 bases each). CDR3 length: 13 amino acids. V was clipped by 3 bases and J by 8 bases, with 14 bases between them. Germline V gene sequence: CDR1 DFQATT, CDR2 SNEGSKA (reference sequence).

This clonotype has only a few counts. The genes are TRBV19 and TRBJ2-3, with 8 nucleotides matching TRBD2. Germline lookup yields CDR1 LNHDA and CDR2 SQIVND (reference sequence). CDR3 length: 14 residues. With V trimmed by 5 bases and J by 5 bases, 6 bases remained unmatched. CDR3 region: CASSPGTSGDTQYF. The CDR3 bases are TGTGCCAGTAGTCCCGGGACTAGTGGAGATACGCAGTATTTT.

V and J are TRBV5-1 and TRBJ1-1; a weak D match, TRBD1 (5 bases). Germline CDR1 and CDR2: SGHRS and YFSETQ. The CDR3 runs to 13 residues. Trimming removed 10 bases at V and 0 bases at J, with 13 bases between. CDR3: CASYGDLNTEAFF. In DNA, the CDR3 is TGCGCCTCCTACGGGGACCTGAACACTGAAGCTTTCTTT. Full variable domain (remainder filled in from reference TRBV5-1 and TRBJ1-1): KAGVTQTPRYLIKTRGQQVTLSCSPISGHRSVSWYQQTPGQGLQFLFEYFSETQRNKGNFPGRFSGRQFSNSRSEMNVSTLELGDSALYLCASYGDLNTEAFFGQGTRLTVV.